What follows are 29 T cell receptor beta chains derived from one specimen sequenced in a study of blood T cell repertoires in COVID-19. Repertoires were generated with immunoSEQ multiplex PCR, while TCRdb's copy carries only in-frame clones and drops some. Altogether around 150,000 clones are present, over 80% being singletons, with the ten largest covering around 9%. The sample taken for sequencing was peripheral blood. These receptors all come from a young man with COVID-19, enrolled during active disease.

The rearrangement links TRBV28 to TRBJ1-5, with 11 bases lining up with TRBD1. The junction had 14 bases not matched to a gene; V was cut back by 8 bases and J by 5 bases. Germline lookup yields CDR1 MDHEN and CDR2 SYDVKM. CDR3 length: 17 amino acids. The CDR3 coding sequence is TGTGCCAGCCGGCGGGTGCCGGACAGGGGGCTGTATCAGCCCCAGCATTTT. It is translated as CASRRVPDRGLYQPQHF.

The V and J genes are TRBV5-1 and TRBJ2-2; no clear D gene. Germline V gene sequence: CDR1 SGHRS, CDR2 YFSETQ. The V end lost 4 bases, the J end lost 7 bases, and 11 bases lay between the germline ends. This CDR3 comprises 13 residues. The CDR3 sequence: CASSKILDGELFF. CDR3 DNA sequence: TGCGCCAGCAGCAAAATCCTAGACGGGGAGCTGTTTTTT.

The V gene is TRBV4-3, the J gene TRBJ2-2; D is perhaps TRBD2 (5 bases). This CDR3 is built from 16 residues. From germline, CDR1 is LGHNA and CDR2 YSLEER. The V end was cut by 1 base, the J end by 7 bases, with 16 bases between. CDR3 in DNA: TGCGCCAGCAGCCAAGGCCGAGCCCCCGGGGACGGGGAGCTGTTTTTT. Residues: CASSQGRAPGDGELFF.

V and J are TRBV14 and TRBJ1-1; 9 bases align to TRBD1. Trimming removed 5 bases from V and 1 base from J; junction bases left unmatched: 2. CDR1 and CDR2 (germline): SGHDN, FVKESK. The CDR3 consists of 14 residues. Written as DNA, the CDR3 is TGTGCCAGCAGCAAGGGACAGGGGAACACTGAAGCTTTCTTT. It is translated as CASSKGQGNTEAFF.

V gene TRBV7-2 combines with J gene TRBJ1-2, with a possible D match to TRBD1 (5 bases). The CDR3 loop spans 11 amino acids. CDR1 and CDR2 (germline): SGHTA, FQGNSA. Trimming shortened V by 10 bases and J by 4 bases, and 10 bases separated the two germline ends. The CDR3 DNA reads as TGTGCCACAACAGGCGGCTATGGCTACACCTTC. Amino acids: CATTGGYGYTF.

This chain uses TRBV30 with TRBJ1-5; D is perhaps TRBD1 (6 bases). V was trimmed by 5 bases and J by 4 bases, leaving 18 bases between them. The CDR3 sequence is 15 residues long. Germline values: CDR1 GTSNPN, CDR2 SVGIG (reference sequence). CDR3 region: CAWETGFGGNQPQHF. In DNA, the CDR3 is TGTGCCTGGGAAACAGGGTTCGGAGGTAATCAGCCCCAGCATTTT.

The rearrangement links TRBV2 to TRBJ2-3; a weak D match, TRBD2 (7 bases). The germline V gene has CDR1 SNHLY and CDR2 FYNNEI. This CDR3 is 14 amino acids long. The germline V and J ends were trimmed by 6 bases and 2 bases, with 12 bases remaining between them. This CDR3 is CASRGGLTTDTQYF. The DNA of the CDR3 is TGTGCCAGCAGGGGGGGGCTAACCACAGATACGCAGTATTTT.

V usage is TRBV7-9 and J usage is TRBJ2-5; a weak D match, TRBD1 (5 bases). CDR1 SEHNR and CDR2 FQNEAQ come from the germline V gene (reference sequence). This CDR3 spans 14 amino acids. Trimming cost V 3 bases and J 2 bases, with 10 bases left between them. The CDR3 DNA reads TGTGCCAGCAGCTTCAAGACAGCACAAGAGACCCAGTACTTC. This gives the protein CASSFKTAQETQYF.

The count of this clone is one. The chain recombines TRBV3-1 (or the pseudogene TRBV3-2) with TRBJ2-7, with D possibly being TRBD1 (6 bases). Germline V gene lookup returns CDR1 LGHDT and CDR2 YNNKEL (reference sequence). The CDR3 length is 14 residues. The germline V and J ends were trimmed by 7 bases and 3 bases, with 16 bases remaining between them. CDR3: CASKRTVNVYEQYF. Here the CDR3 DNA reads TGTGCCAGCAAAAGGACAGTAAACGTCTACGAGCAGTACTTC.

This clone showed up just once. The V and J genes are TRBV30 and TRBJ1-1, with D possibly matching TRBD1 (5 bases). Trimming took off 3 bases at V and 11 bases at J, with 16 bases between the two ends. CDR1 GTSNPN and CDR2 SVGIG come from the germline V gene (reference sequence). The CDR3 is 12 residues long. The CDR3 coding sequence is TGTGCCTGGAGCGGTGGGGGGGTTAAGGCTTTCTTT. Its translation is CAWSGGGVKAFF.

This chain connects TRBV24-1 to TRBJ2-1, with 10 bases aligning to TRBD2. CDR1 is KGHDR and CDR2 is SFDVKD in the germline V gene. The V segment lost 2 bases and the J segment 4 bases; nucleotides outside the gene matches: 7. CDR3 length equals 17 residues. The CDR3 sequence: CATSDSRLAGLYNEQFF. In DNA, the CDR3 is TGTGCCACCAGTGATTCCAGACTAGCGGGCCTGTACAATGAGCAGTTCTTC.

V gene TRBV4-2 combines with J gene TRBJ1-5, with 9 bases lining up with TRBD1. J was trimmed by 6 bases and V by 0 bases; bases with no gene match: 6. The CDR3 has 16 amino acids. Germline V gene lookup returns CDR1 LGHNA and CDR2 YNFKEQ. DNA for the CDR3: TGTGCCAGCAGCCAAGATATGGGACAGGGTGGTCAGCCCCAGCATTTT. Encoded protein: CASSQDMGQGGQPQHF.

Regarding this clone: The CDR3 end shows no conserved phenylalanine or tryptophan, and so a read error is likely. Because the CDR3's place on the DNA is in doubt, the DNA is left out and the CDR3 is given as listed by TCRdb. The chain has TRBV30 and TRBJ2-7; the D call TRBD2 from the table was never checked on the DNA. The CDR3 numbers 9 amino acids, ends counted. Germline loops: CDR1 GTSNPN, CDR2 SVGIG (reference sequence). CDR3: CAFPTSGRS.

The rearrangement joins TRBV30 to TRBJ2-2; D may be TRBD1 (6 bases). V lost 0 bases to trimming and J lost 4 bases, with 9 bases between them. The CDR3 runs to 14 residues. Germline V gene lookup returns CDR1 GTSNPN and CDR2 SVGIG (reference sequence). In nucleotides, the CDR3 is TGTGCCTGGAGTGTGACAGGCATCACCGGGGAGCTGTTTTTT. It codes for CAWSVTGITGELFF.

V is TRBV24-1 and J is TRBJ2-1; TRBD2 is a possible D gene (5 bases). The CDR3 has 14 amino acids. CDR1 KGHDR and CDR2 SFDVKD come from the germline V gene. Trimming removed 3 bases at V and 5 bases at J, with 10 bases between. The DNA for the CDR3 is TGTGCCACCAGTGATCGGACTTTAGACAATGAGCAGTTCTTC. This encodes CATSDRTLDNEQFF.

The CDR3 reads CASSVEVGRSEWDSYNEQFF. DNA of the CDR3: TGTGCCAGCAGCGTAGAAGTTGGGAGAAGTGAGTGGGACTCCTACAATGAGCAGTTCTTC. The chain has TRBV9 and TRBJ2-1; a possible D gene is TRBD2 (5 bases). V shed 0 bases and J shed 0 bases, with 22 bases lying between them. The CDR3 loop spans 20 amino acids. Looked up from germline, CDR1 is SGDLS and CDR2 is YYNGEE.

The chain carries TRBV30 and TRBJ1-6; the D is unclear. The V end lost 2 bases, the J end lost 7 bases, and 3 bases lay between the germline ends. The CDR3 has 11 amino acids. CDR1 is GTSNPN, CDR2 SVGIG, per germline (reference sequence). CDR3 residues: CAWSTNSPLHF. The CDR3 nucleotides read TGTGCCTGGAGTACAAATTCACCCCTCCACTTT.

This chain connects TRBV15 to TRBJ2-1, with a weak D call TRBD2 (7 bases). Germline V gives CDR1 LNHNV, CDR2 YYDKDF (reference sequence). The V and J ends lost 7 bases and 8 bases respectively, with 21 bases between them. CDR3 length: 15 amino acids. As DNA, the CDR3 is TGTGCCACCAAGGGGAGAGGGGGGGTGAGGGATGAGCAGTTCTTC. This encodes CATKGRGGVRDEQFF.

This sequence joins TRBV6-2 or TRBV6-3 and TRBJ2-7; tentative D call: TRBD2 (6 bases). Looked up from germline, CDR1 is MNHEY and CDR2 is SVGEGT. The CDR3 totals 18 residues. Trimming removed 2 bases from V and 4 bases from J, with 24 bases in between. CDR3: CASSYPLRREGGWYEQYF. In DNA form, the CDR3 reads TGTGCCAGCAGTTACCCTTTACGTCGTGAGGGAGGTTGGTACGAGCAGTACTTC.

As concerns this clone: Other DNA sequences of this sample code for an identical CDR3. This chain links TRBV28 with TRBJ2-7; 10 nucleotides line up with TRBD2. The CDR3 contains 14 residues. CDR1 is MDHEN, CDR2 SYDVKM, per germline. The V gene end was trimmed by 5 bases and the J gene end by 3 bases; junction bases not matched to a gene: 4. CDR3 DNA: TGTGCCAGCAGTCCGGGACTAGCGAGCTACGAGCAGTACTTC. Residues: CASSPGLASYEQYF.

In DNA, the CDR3 is TGTGCCAGTAGTGCCCCTTCAGGGATATCGAACACTGAAGCTTTCTTT. Amino acids: CASSAPSGISNTEAFF. The chain uses TRBV19 and TRBJ1-1; D is possibly TRBD1 (5 bases). The V end lost 5 bases, the J end lost 1 base, and 17 bases lay between the germline ends. CDR1 and CDR2 from the germline V gene are LNHDA and SQIVND (reference sequence). This CDR3 contains 16 residues.

The CDR3 spells CASRSWDRPFF. In nucleotides, the CDR3 is TGTGCCAGCAGATCTTGGGACAGGCCGTTCTTC. The genes are TRBV28 and TRBJ2-1; 8 positions agree with TRBD1. Germline V gene lookup returns CDR1 MDHEN and CDR2 SYDVKM. V was pared by 6 bases and J by 15 bases, with 7 bases of the junction left unmatched. The CDR3 is 11 residues long.

J is TRBJ2-7 and V is TRBV27; 8 bases agree with TRBD2. Per germline, CDR1 MNHEY and CDR2 SMNVEV (reference sequence). V shed 6 bases and J 1 base; nucleotides not matched to a gene: 5. The CDR3 has 14 residues. The CDR3 nucleotides read TGTGCCAGCAGATCCGGGAGGGTGTCCTACGAGCAGTACTTC. Amino acid sequence: CASRSGRVSYEQYF.

The rearrangement joins TRBV19 to TRBJ2-7; TRBD2 matches 8 bases. V lost 3 bases, J lost 2 bases, and 6 bases stayed unmatched. The CDR3 spans 15 residues. The germline gives CDR1 LNHDA, CDR2 SQIVND (reference sequence). CDR3 sequence: CASSIEAGVPYEQYF. The DNA of the CDR3 is TGTGCCAGTAGTATCGAAGCGGGAGTCCCCTACGAGCAGTACTTC.

The chain recombines TRBV11-2 with TRBJ1-5; D perhaps matches TRBD1 (5 bases). In germline, CDR1 is SGHAT, CDR2 FQNNGV. V was trimmed by 5 bases and J by 7 bases, leaving 18 bases between them. There are 15 residues in the CDR3. The DNA for the CDR3 is TGTGCCAGCAGCGCCGGCCGGGGGTTAGGGCAGCCCCAGCATTTT. Translation: CASSAGRGLGQPQHF. The full variable domain, its missing parts supplied by reference TRBV11-2 and TRBJ1-5, is EAGVAQSPRYKIIEKRQSVAFWCNPISGHATLYWYQQILGQGPKLLIQFQNNGVVDDSQLPKDRFSAERLKGVDSTLKIQPAKLEDSAVYLCASSAGRGLGQPQHFGDGTRLSIL.

V gene TRBV10-3 combines with J gene TRBJ2-5; TRBD1 matches 11 bases. The CDR3 is made up of 14 amino acids. Trimming at V came to 6 bases and at J to 5 bases, leaving 5 bases not matched to a gene. Germline CDR1 is ENHRY and CDR2 is SYGVKD. CDR3: CAIRGTGGSETQYF. The CDR3 DNA sequence: TGTGCCATCAGGGGGACAGGGGGTAGTGAGACCCAGTACTTC.

This chain connects TRBV1 to TRBJ1-1; the tabulated D call, TRBD1, remains unverified against the DNA. TRBV1 is flagged as a pseudogene. The CDR3 is made up of 17 amino acids. For the CDR3, the DNA is TGCACCAGCAGCCTACATTGCACAGGGGGCGTGAAAACTGAAGCTTTCTTT. It codes for CTSSLHCTGGVKTEAFF.

This chain joins TRBV28 and TRBJ1-5, with no clear D. Germline-derived CDR1 and CDR2 are MDHEN and SYDVKM. V was shortened by 4 bases and J by 1 base, with 17 bases between the two germline ends. The CDR3 is made up of 17 amino acids. For the CDR3, the DNA is TGTGCCAGCAGTTCCGAGGTCCTGCCCGGGAGCAATCAGCCCCAGCATTTT. Protein product: CASSSEVLPGSNQPQHF.

The chain employs TRBV19 and TRBJ2-1, with 11 bases fitting TRBD2. V trimming: 5 bases; J trimming: 12 bases; junction bases outside the gene matches: 3. CDR1 is LNHDA and CDR2 is SQIVND in the germline V gene (reference sequence). The length of the CDR3 is 12 residues. The CDR3 bases are TGTGCCAGTAGTGGGCTAGCGGGGGGGCAGTTCTTC. This gives the protein CASSGLAGGQFF.